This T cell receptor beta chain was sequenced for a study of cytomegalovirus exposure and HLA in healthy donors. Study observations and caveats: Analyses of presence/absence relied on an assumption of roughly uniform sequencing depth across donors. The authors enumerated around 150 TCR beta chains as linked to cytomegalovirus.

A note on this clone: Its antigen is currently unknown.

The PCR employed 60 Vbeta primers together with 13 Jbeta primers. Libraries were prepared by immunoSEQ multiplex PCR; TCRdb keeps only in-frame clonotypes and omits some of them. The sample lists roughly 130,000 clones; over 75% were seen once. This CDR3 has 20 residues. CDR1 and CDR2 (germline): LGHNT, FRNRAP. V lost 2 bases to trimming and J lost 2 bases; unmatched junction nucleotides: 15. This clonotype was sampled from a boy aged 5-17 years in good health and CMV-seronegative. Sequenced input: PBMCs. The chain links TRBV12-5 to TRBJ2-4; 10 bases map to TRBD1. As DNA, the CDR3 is TGTGCTAGTGGTTTGCCGCCGGGACAGGGGTACCAGATTACCAAAAACATTCAGTACTTC. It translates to CASGLPPGQGYQITKNIQYF. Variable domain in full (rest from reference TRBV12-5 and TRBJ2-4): DARVTQTPRHKVTEMGQEVTMRCQPILGHNTVFWYRQTMMQGLELLAYFRNRAPLDDSGMPKDRFSAEMPDATLATLKIQPSEPRDSAVYFCASGLPPGQGYQITKNIQYFGAGTRLSVL.